The 10 T cell receptor beta chains below come from one sample, sequenced in a study of blood T cells in healthy people across ages. Using a J-beta primer mix together with a sample-barcoded 5' primer, a second PCR was run for roughly 6 to 12 cycles. TCRdb redid the calling of the 5' RACE reads with MiXCR, one entry per CDR3 protein. The sample gives hundreds of thousands of distinct CDR3 sequences, around 50% of which show up once; roughly 25% is in the top ten. The sample comprised blood. The receptors were sampled from a man in his forties or fifties in good health.

The rearrangement joins TRBV7-2 to TRBJ2-7; D is ambiguous. Trimming took off 5 bases at V and 4 bases at J, with 15 bases between the two ends. Germline loops: CDR1 SGHTA, CDR2 FQGNSA. The CDR3 runs to 14 residues. CDR3 sequence reads: CASSPESSGYEQYF. As DNA, the CDR3 is TGTGCCAGCAGCCCGGAGAGTAGTGGGTACGAGCAGTACTTC.

The chain links TRBV14 to TRBJ2-7, with D perhaps matching TRBD1 (6 bases). Germline CDR1 reads SGHDN; CDR2 reads FVKESK. V lost 0 bases and J lost 7, with 13 bases in between. The CDR3 covers 14 residues. CDR3 residues: CASSQDWTEFEQYF. The CDR3 DNA reads as TGTGCCAGCAGCCAAGATTGGACAGAGTTTGAGCAGTACTTC.

This clonotype was seen many times. This rearrangement joins TRBV4-1 to TRBJ2-3, with 12 bases aligning to TRBD2. Germline V lookup: CDR1 MGHRA, CDR2 YSYEKL. This CDR3 has 15 residues. V was pared by 1 base and J by 8 bases, with 4 bases of the junction left unmatched. The CDR3 reads CASSQVGTSGFTQYF. DNA of the CDR3: TGCGCCAGCAGCCAAGTCGGGACTAGCGGGTTTACGCAGTATTTT.

The chain recombines TRBV10-3 with TRBJ1-2; 8 positions agree with TRBD1. Germline CDR1 is ENHRY and CDR2 is SYGVKD. The CDR3 has 17 amino acids. With 0 bases clipped from V and 4 bases from J, the junction kept 10 bases outside the gene matches. The CDR3 coding sequence is TGTGCCATCAGTGAGTCGGACAGGGTGGAAGTGAGCTATGGCTACACCTTC. Residues: CAISESDRVEVSYGYTF.

The V and J genes are TRBV6-2 or TRBV6-3 and TRBJ2-5, with D unresolved. The CDR3 extends over 14 amino acids. The germline gives CDR1 MNHEY, CDR2 SVGEGT. Trimming cost V 2 bases and J 4 bases, with 11 bases left between them. The CDR3 loop is CASSYVGRTETQYF. CDR3 nucleotides: TGTGCCAGCAGTTACGTTGGCAGAACAGAGACCCAGTACTTC.

J is TRBJ2-5 and V is TRBV7-2; perhaps TRBD1 as D (6 bases). Germline V gives CDR1 SGHTA, CDR2 FQGNSA. Trimming pared 2 bases from V and 2 bases from J, leaving 12 bases between. The CDR3 is 15 residues long. For the CDR3, the DNA is TGTGCCAGCAGCTTAAATGGACAGATTCAAGAGACCCAGTACTTC. This codes for CASSLNGQIQETQYF.

The table lists this clonotype with a count of one. This rearrangement joins TRBV27 to TRBJ2-3, with D unresolved. Deletions cut 6 bases from V and 6 bases from J, with 16 bases between. The CDR3 consists of 14 residues. Germline V gene lookup returns CDR1 MNHEY and CDR2 SMNVEV (reference sequence). Here the CDR3 DNA reads TGTGCCAGCAGGGCCCGACTTGACTGGGATACGCAGTATTTT. Protein: CASRARLDWDTQYF.

This clonotype has only a few counts. This chain links TRBV5-1 with TRBJ2-3, with a weak D call TRBD1 (6 bases). Germline CDR1 reads SGHRS; CDR2 reads YFSETQ. Between the trimmed V and J ends, which lost 0 bases and 0 bases, there was a span of 11 bases. The CDR3 totals 16 residues. The CDR3 DNA sequence: TGCGCCAGCAGCTTGGAGGGGGAGCCCAGCACAGATACGCAGTATTTT. Protein sequence: CASSLEGEPSTDTQYF.

In DNA form, the CDR3 reads TGTGCCAGCAGTTACCCGGGACAGGGCGCAGATACGCAGTATTTT. Amino acids: CASSYPGQGADTQYF. The chain carries TRBV6-6 and TRBJ2-3; 9 nucleotides align to TRBD1. The CDR3 sequence is 15 residues long. Germline lookup yields CDR1 MNHNY and CDR2 SVGAGI (reference sequence). J lost 4 bases, V lost 2 bases, and 4 bases had no gene match.

Only a few counts were recorded for this clonotype. DNA for the CDR3: TGTGCCAGCAGTGTAACCGGGCTTACTAGCACAGATACGCAGTATTTT. It codes for CASSVTGLTSTDTQYF. The chain links TRBV9 to TRBJ2-3; no definite D call. Between the trimmed V and J ends, which lost 5 bases and 0 bases, there was a span of 16 bases. The CDR3 covers 16 residues. Germline assignment: CDR1 SGDLS and CDR2 YYNGEE.